Listed below are T cell receptor beta chains from one sample, sequenced in a study of Ad26.COV2.S vaccination and SARS-CoV-2 variants. Clones were read by immunoSEQ multiplex PCR, and TCRdb kept only the in-frame ones, dropping some. The data show 200,000 to 250,000 clones, 88% seen once. The sequences come from peripheral blood, collected in a trial of Ad26.COV2.S vaccine versus placebo. Receptors were obtained from a person aged 18-65 years who received the Ad26.COV2.S COVID-19 vaccine or a placebo. Each CDR3 is given with its conserved first and last residue. The D gene is left open where the match is weak. Clone size appears in some rows only: once, few, many, or a class for an expanded clone.

-	TRBJ1-2	TRBV11-2	-	TGTGCCAGCAGCTTAGATCAACAGGGCCGGGGCTATGGCTACACCTTC	CASSLDQQGRGYGYTF
-	TRBJ2-3	TRBV30	-	TGTGCCTGGAGTGTCGTGGATACGCAGTATTTT	CAWSVVDTQYF
TRBD1	TRBJ1-1	TRBV7-8	-	TGTGCCACCACGACAGGGCCCAACAGGAACACTGAAGCTTTCTTT	CATTTGPNRNTEAFF
-	TRBJ2-1	TRBV4-3	-	TGCGCCAGCAGCCATCAAGGGGTCGAGCAGTTCTTC	CASSHQGVEQFF
-	TRBJ2-1	TRBV25-1	-	TGTGCCAGCAGTAACAGGGATGAGCAGTTCTTC	CASSNRDEQFF
-	TRBJ1-2	TRBV10-3	-	TGTGCCATCAGTGACCCTACAGGTTGGGATGGCTACACCTTC	CAISDPTGWDGYTF
TRBD1	TRBJ2-7	TRBV18	-	TGTGCCAGCTCTCCTAGGGACAGGGGACTGCACGAGCAGTACTTC	CASSPRDRGLHEQYF
-	TRBJ2-1	TRBV19	-	TGTGCCAGTAGTCCCCAGGGGGGTATCCATGAGCAGTTCTTC	CASSPQGGIHEQFF
-	TRBJ2-7	TRBV30	once	TGTGCCTGGAGTGTAGGAACAGGGTGGATGTACGAGCAGTACTTC	CAWSVGTGWMYEQYF
TRBD2	TRBJ2-1	TRBV7-9	-	TGTGCCAGCAGCTCTCTGGTACTAGCGGCGAGGGGCAATGAGCAGTTCTTC	CASSSLVLAARGNEQFF
-	TRBJ1-1	TRBV6-5	-	TGTGCCAGCAACCCCCCGTCTGGGCCAGCTTTCTTT	CASNPPSGPAFF
TRBD2	TRBJ2-3	TRBV4-1	-	TGCGCCAGCAGCCAAGAGAAGGGTAGACTAGCGCCCCGCACAGATACGCAGTATTTT	CASSQEKGRLAPRTDTQYF
TRBD1	TRBJ2-7	TRBV5-1	-	TGCGCCAGCAGCTTGGGACAGGGGGCGGACGAGCAGTACTTC	CASSLGQGADEQYF
-	TRBJ2-5	TRBV6-5	-	TGTGCCAGCAGTTACGGAGAGGGGGGAGAGACCCAGTACTTC	CASSYGEGGETQYF
TRBD2	TRBJ2-1	TRBV7-6	-	TGTGCCAGCAGCACTCCGGGACTAGCGGGAGGGAACAATGAGCAGTTCTTC	CASSTPGLAGGNNEQFF
TRBD1	TRBJ2-3	TRBV30	-	TGTGCCTGGAGTCCAACAGGGGGCCTGCCAGATACGCAGTATTTT	CAWSPTGGLPDTQYF
-	TRBJ2-1	TRBV9	-	TGTGCCAGCAGCCCGGGGCTTATTGAAGATGAGCAGTTCTTC	CASSPGLIEDEQFF
-	TRBJ1-4	TRBV10-2	-	TGCGCCAGCAGTGAGCCTGGGCAGGGGAATGAAAAACTGTTTTTT	CASSEPGQGNEKLFF
TRBD2	TRBJ2-3	TRBV4-3	-	TGCGCCAGCAGCCAAGGGCCTCGGGGGGGCAGGGATACGCAGTATTTT	CASSQGPRGGRDTQYF
-	TRBJ1-3	TRBV30	few	TGTGCCTGGAGTGTTAACAGGGTGGAAAACACCATATATTTT	CAWSVNRVENTIYF
TRBD1	TRBJ2-7	TRBV7-8	-	TGTGCCAGCAGCTTAGGGGGACAGAACTCCTACGAGCAGTACTTC	CASSLGGQNSYEQYF
TRBD1	TRBJ1-5	TRBV28	-	TGTGCCAGCAGTCATGAACAGGGGGCGAGCAATCAGCCCCAGCATTTT	CASSHEQGASNQPQHF
-	TRBJ1-1	TRBV6-5	-	TGTGCCAGCAGTTACTCGAGGGGAACTGAAGCTTTCTTT	CASSYSRGTEAFF
TRBD2	TRBJ2-3	TRBV9	-	TGTGCCAGCAGCGCACAACAGGGACTAGCGGGCCGCACAGATACGCAGTATTTT	CASSAQQGLAGRTDTQYF
-	TRBJ2-7	TRBV9	-	TGTGCCAGCAGCGTAGATCCAGGGACCATCTACGAGCAGTACTTC	CASSVDPGTIYEQYF
TRBD1	TRBJ2-3	TRBV2	-	TGTGCCAGCAGTGACTCCCGGGACAGGGTGACAGATACGCAGTATTTT	CASSDSRDRVTDTQYF
-	TRBJ2-7	TRBV28	once	TGTGCCAGCGTTAGAGGCAGGTTGAGCTCCTACGAGCAGTACTTC	CASVRGRLSSYEQYF
-	TRBJ1-5	TRBV4-1	-	TGCGCCAGCAGCCTAACAGGGATACTGAATCAGCCCCAGCATTTT	CASSLTGILNQPQHF
-	TRBJ1-3	TRBV6-5	-	TGTGCCACCGGGACGTCCGGAAACACCATATATTTT	CATGTSGNTIYF